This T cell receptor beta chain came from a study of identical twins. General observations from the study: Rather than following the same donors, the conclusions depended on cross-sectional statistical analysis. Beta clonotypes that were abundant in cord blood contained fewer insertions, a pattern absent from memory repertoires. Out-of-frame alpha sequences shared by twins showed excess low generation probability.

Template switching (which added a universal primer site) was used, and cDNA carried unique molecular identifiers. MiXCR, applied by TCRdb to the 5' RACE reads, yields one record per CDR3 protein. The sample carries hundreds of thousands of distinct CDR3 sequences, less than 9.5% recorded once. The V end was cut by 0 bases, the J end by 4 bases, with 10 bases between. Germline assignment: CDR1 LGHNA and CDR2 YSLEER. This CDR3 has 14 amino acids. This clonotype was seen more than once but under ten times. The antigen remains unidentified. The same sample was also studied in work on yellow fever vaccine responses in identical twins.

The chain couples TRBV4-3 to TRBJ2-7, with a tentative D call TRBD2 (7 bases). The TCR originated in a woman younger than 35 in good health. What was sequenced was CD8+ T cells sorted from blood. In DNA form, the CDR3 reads TGCGCCAGCAGCCAAGATAGGGGGGGATACGAGCAGTACTTC. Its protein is CASSQDRGGYEQYF.